The rows below give T cell receptor beta chains drawn from one sample of a study of blood T cell repertoires in COVID-19. Libraries were prepared by immunoSEQ multiplex PCR; TCRdb keeps only in-frame clonotypes and omits some of them. This sample yields 210,000 or so clones, of which approximately 81% are seen a single time; approximately 18% belongs to the top ten. The material sequenced was peripheral blood. The receptor set was obtained from an elderly woman with active or convalescent COVID-19. Both conserved end residues are trimmed from each CDR3. Part of the rows lack a size; the others show once, few, many or a class for expanded clones.

TRBV19	-	TRBJ2-7	ASSRTSGIDEQY
TRBV27	-	TRBJ2-5	ASKITGVLAGYQETQY
TRBV5-1	few	TRBJ2-1	ASSLGRTGAAEQF
TRBV5-1	-	TRBJ1-6	ASSLAGGHNNSPLH
TRBV6-6	-	TRBJ2-1	ASSSYEQF
TRBV5-1	-	TRBJ1-1	ASRPTGSTEAF
TRBV6-1	few	TRBJ2-4	ASSEVAGRGAKNIQY
TRBV10-3	-	TRBJ2-1	AISVQGASYNEQF
TRBV7-2	-	TRBJ1-1	ASSLAGQNTEAF
TRBV21-1	-	TRBJ1-3	ASSKSPGQCLNSGNTIY
TRBV19	-	TRBJ1-3	ASTRGQGSGNTIY
TRBV2	few	TRBJ2-7	ASNIVAYEQY
TRBV5-6	-	TRBJ1-2	ASSLSGGNYGYT
TRBV30	-	TRBJ2-2	GFGVNTGELF
TRBV7-6	-	TRBJ2-3	ASSFQTSGRTDTQY
TRBV7-9	-	TRBJ2-1	ASSPRGTSVGPPQF
TRBV7-2	-	TRBJ2-7	ASSHGLRGASGEQY
TRBV21-1	-	TRBJ2-5	ASTGDFEETQY
TRBV30	-	TRBJ2-4	AWSIKSTGLAKNIQY
TRBV15	few	TRBJ2-2	ATSSPPEGGNTGELF
TRBV11-2	-	TRBJ2-7	ASSTPGTGWYEQY
TRBV18	-	TRBJ2-7	ASSPRSGSSYYEQY
TRBV7-8	once	TRBJ2-7	ASSPGPSGSYEQY
TRBV6-6	-	TRBJ2-1	ASTMRSGNYNEQF
TRBV5-4	-	TRBJ2-5	ASSIAGVRGPETQY
TRBV19	once	TRBJ1-2	ASTDRGNYGYT
TRBV7-2	once	TRBJ2-3	ASSLEGASVGIDTQY
TRBV19	-	TRBJ1-1	ASSFDRSRGAF
TRBV5-1	-	TRBJ1-1	ASRRRTGTGVRTEAF
TRBV6-5	-	TRBJ2-7	ASRVMGGTGEQY
TRBV3-1/TRBV3-2	few	TRBJ2-7	ASSLRGGDGPYEQY
TRBV6-5	once	TRBJ2-1	ASRVREGHEQF
TRBV4-2	-	TRBJ1-1	ASSQVGTGGGAF
TRBV7-2	-	TRBJ2-3	ASSLGKGGRVTQY
TRBV19	-	TRBJ1-5	ASTTGTGDNQPQH
TRBV7-2	-	TRBJ1-5	ASSFPQGPQH
TRBV5-4	-	TRBJ2-5	ASSSAGRETQY
TRBV25-1	-	TRBJ2-3	ASSGRQPVTTDTQY
TRBV18	-	TRBJ2-7	ASSPDSSSYHEQY
TRBV19	-	TRBJ2-5	ASSMSRETQY